The 6 T cell receptor beta chains listed next were all sequenced from one sample in a study of T cell changes during pregnancy in multiple sclerosis. Data came from immunoSEQ multiplex PCR; TCRdb stores just in-frame clones and leaves some out. The data hold about 50,000 clones, with around 90% observed a single time. Material: CD4+ T cells from peripheral blood mononuclear cells, obtained after pregnancy. These receptors all come from a female donor in good health, enrolled as a control in a pregnancy study.

The chain joins TRBV6-1 to TRBJ1-2, with 9 bases lining up with TRBD1. The CDR3 has 15 amino acids. The V segment lost 3 bases and the J segment 9 bases; nucleotides outside the gene matches: 11. The V gene's germline CDR1 is MNHNS and CDR2 SASEGT. CDR3 nucleotides: TGTGCCAGCAGTGATCTACCGGGACAGGGTACCCGCTACACCTTC. This gives the protein CASSDLPGQGTRYTF.

The chain uses TRBV27 and TRBJ2-7, with TRBD1 as a possible D gene (5 bases). In germline, CDR1 is MNHEY, CDR2 SMNVEV (reference sequence). The germline V and J ends were trimmed by 3 bases and 6 bases, with 12 bases remaining between them. The CDR3 covers 13 residues. CDR3 sequence reads: CASSFMGQSEQYF. In DNA, the CDR3 is TGTGCCAGCAGTTTTATGGGGCAGTCCGAGCAGTACTTC.

The J gene is TRBJ2-7, the V gene TRBV14; 8 bases are a match to TRBD2. Germline V CDR1 and CDR2: SGHDN, FVKESK. Unmatched junction bases numbered 11, after V lost 4 bases and J lost 3 bases. The CDR3 consists of 16 residues. The CDR3 reads CASSRLTGTRSYEQYF. CDR3 DNA: TGTGCCAGCAGCCGTCTGACCGGGACTAGAAGCTACGAGCAGTACTTC.

This clone turned up a few times. Distinct nucleotide sequences in the sample also encode this CDR3. The CDR3 loop reads CAWSATGGTEAFF. The CDR3 region has the DNA TGTGCCTGGAGCGCTACGGGGGGGACTGAAGCTTTCTTT. The chain combines TRBV30 with TRBJ1-1; TRBD1 is a possible D gene (5 bases). Germline CDR1 and CDR2: GTSNPN and SVGIG (reference sequence). The CDR3 has 13 residues. Trimming left V 3 bases short and J 5 bases short, with 13 bases between. The full variable domain, its missing parts supplied by reference TRBV30 and TRBJ1-1, is SQTIHQWPATLVQPVGSPLSLECTVEGTSNPNLYWYRQAAGRGLQLLFYSVGIGQISSEVPQNLSASRPQDRQFILSSKKLLLSDSGFYLCAWSATGGTEAFFGQGTRLTVV.

The V gene is TRBV7-9, the J gene TRBJ2-3; TRBD1 agrees at 8 bases. The germline gives CDR1 SEHNR, CDR2 FQNEAQ (reference sequence). J was trimmed by 6 bases and V by 5 bases; bases with no gene match: 13. There are 16 residues in the CDR3. For the CDR3, the DNA is TGTGCCAGCAGCCCAGAGGGTCCAGGGGGCGTCGATACGCAGTATTTT. Protein sequence: CASSPEGPGGVDTQYF.

The genes are TRBV7-8 and TRBJ2-7; D gene uncertain. This CDR3 region has 14 residues. Between the trimmed V and J ends, which lost 5 bases and 2 bases, there was a span of 13 bases. Germline V gene lookup returns CDR1 SGHVS and CDR2 FQNEAQ. The CDR3 sequence is CASSKTDNAYEQYF. The CDR3 bases are TGTGCCAGCAGCAAAACAGACAACGCCTACGAGCAGTACTTC. Combining the CDR3 with reference TRBV7-8 and TRBJ2-7 gives the whole variable domain GAGVSQSPRYKVAKRGQDVALRCDPISGHVSLFWYQQALGQGPEFLTYFQNEAQLDKSGLPSDRFFAERPEGSVSTLKIQRTQQEDSAVYLCASSKTDNAYEQYFGPGTRLTVT.